This entry is about one T cell receptor (beta chain). The data were taken from a study of blood T cell repertoires in COVID-19. About the study: Specimens from acute and convalescent COVID-19 originated in the United States, Italy and Spain. PBMCs, B-cell-depleted T cells, or T cells provided the cDNA or gDNA that made up the material.

The length of the CDR3 is 12 residues. The germline gives CDR1 MGHDK, CDR2 SYGVNS. V lost 5 bases, J lost 7 bases, and 11 bases lay in between. In the authors' methods: Counts of nucleated cells, estimated from reference gene primer amplification, were obtained. The protocol was immunoSEQ multiplex PCR, while the TCRdb copy is restricted to in-frame clones and leaves out a portion. V and J calls and clone size are copied from that table; D and trimming were computed from the DNA. The sample has 350,000 to 400,000 clones, around 89% seen once; the top ten hold about 7%. The chain recombines TRBV25-1 with TRBJ1-2; D might be TRBD1 (6 bases). This sequence was found in a man aged 18 to 29 with active or convalescent COVID-19. Source material: peripheral blood. The CDR3 sequence is CASSSQGFGYTF. In nucleotides, the CDR3 is TGTGCCAGCAGTTCACAGGGTTTTGGCTACACCTTC.